Listed below are T cell receptor beta chains from one sample, sequenced in a study of cytomegalovirus exposure and HLA in healthy donors. Using immunoSEQ multiplex PCR, the repertoire was profiled, and TCRdb retains in-frame clones only, with some absent. The sample holds approximately 110,000 clones, 73% seen once. Sequenced: PBMCs. The receptor set was obtained from a man in his fifties or sixties in good health and CMV-seropositive. CDR3s include the opening cysteine and the closing phenylalanine or tryptophan. A D gene is named only where the DNA matches it firmly. Not every row has a clone size; where given, it reads once, few, many or a size class.

J gene | D gene | clone size | V gene | CDR3 DNA | CDR3 protein
TRBJ2-7 | TRBD2 | - | TRBV6-5 | TGTGCCAGCAGTTACTCTTGGGGACTAGGTTACTACGAGCAGTACTTC | CASSYSWGLGYYEQYF
TRBJ2-2 | TRBD1 | - | TRBV2 | TGTGCCAGCAGTGGGACAGGGAACACCGGGGAGCTGTTTTTT | CASSGTGNTGELFF
TRBJ2-7 | - | - | TRBV30 | TGTGCCTGGACCGAGGGAAACCCTTACGAGCAGTACTTC | CAWTEGNPYEQYF
TRBJ2-7 | - | - | TRBV6-5 | TGTGCCAGCAACCGAGGGGGCGGAGGGGACGAGCAGTACTTC | CASNRGGGGDEQYF
TRBJ1-2 | TRBD1 | - | TRBV5-1 | TGCGCCAGCAGCTACTCCTCCCTGGACAGGGATGGCTACACCTTC | CASSYSSLDRDGYTF
TRBJ1-6 | - | - | TRBV6-6 | TGTGCCAGCTACGGGACAACGAATTCACCCCTCCACTTT | CASYGTTNSPLHF
TRBJ1-4 | - | few | TRBV6-6 | TGTGCCAGCAGTCCGTATGAAAAACTGTTTTTT | CASSPYEKLFF
TRBJ1-6 | - | - | TRBV10-3 | TGTGCCATCAGTGTCGAGGAAGGACGGGGGTTCTCCTATAATTCACCCCTCCACTTT | CAISVEEGRGFSYNSPLHF
TRBJ1-6 | TRBD1 | - | TRBV6-1 | TGTGCCAGCAGTGTGGACAGGGTGTATAATTCACCCCTCCACTTT | CASSVDRVYNSPLHF
TRBJ2-2 | - | once | TRBV9 | TGTGCCAGCAGCGTAGCGTCCGGGGGTAACACCGGGGAGCTGTTTTTT | CASSVASGGNTGELFF
TRBJ2-1 | TRBD2 | - | TRBV18 | TGTGCCAGCTCACCGACTAGCGGGAGCAATGAGCAGTTCTTC | CASSPTSGSNEQFF
TRBJ2-7 | TRBD1 | few | TRBV5-4 | TGTGCCAGCAGCTTGGCACCGGGACAGGGTTCTGACGAGCAGTACTTC | CASSLAPGQGSDEQYF
TRBJ2-7 | - | few | TRBV5-5 | TGTGCCAGCAGCCCAAGCCTAGGACACGGCTACGAGCAGTACTTC | CASSPSLGHGYEQYF
TRBJ1-4 | - | - | TRBV13 | TGTGCCAGCAGCTTAGGCACGGGGGAGGGGCTGTTTTTT | CASSLGTGEGLFF
TRBJ2-5 | - | once | TRBV20-1 | TGCAGTGCTCAGAGGGAAGAGACCCAGTACTTC | CSAQREETQYF
TRBJ2-7 | TRBD1 | - | TRBV7-3 | TGTGCCAGCAGCCCTTTTGCCGGGACAGGGGGGCGTGAGCAGTACTTC | CASSPFAGTGGREQYF